The rows below give T cell receptor beta chains drawn from one sample of a study of patients and donors after allogeneic stem cell transplantation. TCRdb itself ran the RT-PCR reads through MiXCR, one entry per CDR3 protein. The table has 150,000 to 200,000 distinct CDR3 sequences, 30% seen once; the top ten hold around 3%. Sequencing was performed on blood, either unsorted or a sorted T cell fraction (not recorded which). These receptors were taken from a human donor who was either an allogeneic HSCT recipient or a stem cell or donor lymphocyte infusion donor (not recorded which). It is not recorded whose cells these are; they may come from a transplant donor. CDR3s include the opening cysteine and the closing phenylalanine or tryptophan. A D gene is named only where the DNA matches it firmly. Clone size is stated in some rows and not others, as once, few, many or a class when expanded.

j_gene: TRBJ2-5; v_gene: TRBV20-1; abundance: -; d_gene: -; CDR3aa: CSVYQETQYF; CDR3nt: TGCAGTGTTTACCAAGAGACCCAGTACTTC
j_gene: TRBJ1-1; v_gene: TRBV18; abundance: -; d_gene: -; CDR3aa: CASSPQGQNTEAFF; CDR3nt: TGTGCCAGCTCACCACAGGGACAGAACACTGAAGCTTTCTTT
j_gene: TRBJ2-7; v_gene: TRBV7-9; abundance: few; d_gene: TRBD1; CDR3aa: CASSRTDRFPYEQYF; CDR3nt: TGTGCCAGCAGCCGAACGGACAGGTTCCCCTACGAGCAGTACTTC
j_gene: TRBJ2-4; v_gene: TRBV28; abundance: -; d_gene: -; CDR3aa: CASNPHPGHIQYF; CDR3nt: TGTGCCAGCAATCCTCACCCTGGGCACATTCAGTACTTC
j_gene: TRBJ2-3; v_gene: TRBV7-8; abundance: few; d_gene: -; CDR3aa: CASSLIGDTQYF; CDR3nt: TGTGCCAGCAGCTTGATTGGGGATACGCAGTATTTT
j_gene: TRBJ2-7; v_gene: TRBV6-5; abundance: few; d_gene: -; CDR3aa: CASSYSKTLYEQYF; CDR3nt: TGTGCCAGCAGTTACTCCAAAACCCTTTACGAGCAGTACTTC
j_gene: TRBJ1-5; v_gene: TRBV7-2; abundance: -; d_gene: -; CDR3aa: CASSLLGSVQPQHF; CDR3nt: TGTGCCAGCAGCTTATTAGGCAGTGTACAGCCCCAGCATTTT
j_gene: TRBJ1-1; v_gene: TRBV29-1; abundance: many; d_gene: -; CDR3aa: CSGSNTEAFF; CDR3nt: TGCAGCGGATCAAACACTGAAGCTTTCTTT
j_gene: TRBJ1-2; v_gene: TRBV7-9; abundance: many; d_gene: TRBD1; CDR3aa: CASRPGTGLYGYTF; CDR3nt: TGTGCCAGCAGGCCCGGGACAGGGCTCTATGGCTACACCTTC
j_gene: TRBJ1-5; v_gene: TRBV12-3/TRBV12-4; abundance: few; d_gene: -; CDR3aa: CAISGDSNQPQHF; CDR3nt: TGTGCCATCTCGGGGGATAGCAATCAGCCCCAGCATTTT
j_gene: TRBJ2-7; v_gene: TRBV9; abundance: -; d_gene: TRBD1; CDR3aa: CATNPLQGTGSYEQYF; CDR3nt: TGTGCCACCAATCCCCTACAGGGGACGGGCTCCTACGAGCAGTACTTC
j_gene: TRBJ2-5; v_gene: TRBV27; abundance: -; d_gene: TRBD2; CDR3aa: CASSLCEIAGDCQETQYF; CDR3nt: TGTGCCAGCAGTTTGTGCGAAATAGCGGGAGATTGTCAAGAGACCCAGTACTTC
j_gene: TRBJ2-2; v_gene: TRBV29-1; abundance: few; d_gene: -; CDR3aa: CSVEEMGFTGELFF; CDR3nt: TGCAGCGTTGAGGAGATGGGGTTCACCGGGGAGCTGTTTTTT
j_gene: TRBJ2-7; v_gene: TRBV29-1; abundance: few; d_gene: -; CDR3aa: CSVDGAPGKDYEQYF; CDR3nt: TGCAGCGTTGATGGGGCCCCGGGGAAGGACTACGAGCAGTACTTC
j_gene: TRBJ2-1; v_gene: TRBV29-1; abundance: -; d_gene: -; CDR3aa: CSVVGGRSLYEQFF; CDR3nt: TGCAGCGTTGTTGGGGGGCGGTCCTTGTATGAGCAGTTCTTC
j_gene: TRBJ2-1; v_gene: TRBV20-1; abundance: -; d_gene: TRBD2; CDR3aa: CSASTLTSVGCREQFF; CDR3nt: TGCAGTGCTAGTACCCTAACTAGCGTGGGATGTCGTGAGCAGTTCTTC
j_gene: TRBJ2-7; v_gene: TRBV15; abundance: few; d_gene: -; CDR3aa: CATSPDRFYEQYF; CDR3nt: TGTGCCACCAGCCCGGACCGGTTCTACGAGCAGTACTTC
j_gene: TRBJ1-1; v_gene: TRBV12-3/TRBV12-4; abundance: -; d_gene: -; CDR3aa: CASSLSYNTEAFF; CDR3nt: TGTGCCAGCAGTCTATCATATAACACTGAAGCTTTCTTT
j_gene: TRBJ1-5; v_gene: TRBV12-3/TRBV12-4; abundance: -; d_gene: -; CDR3aa: CASSFPLGQPQHF; CDR3nt: TGTGCCAGCAGTTTTCCCCTCGGGCAGCCCCAGCATTTT
j_gene: TRBJ1-1; v_gene: TRBV27; abundance: -; d_gene: -; CDR3aa: CASRTAGWEAFF; CDR3nt: TGTGCCAGCAGGACCGCGGGGTGGGAAGCTTTCTTT
j_gene: TRBJ2-5; v_gene: TRBV5-6; abundance: many; d_gene: TRBD1; CDR3aa: CASSPGTGAIGTQYF; CDR3nt: TGTGCCAGCAGCCCAGGGACAGGTGCCATTGGGACCCAGTACTTC
j_gene: TRBJ2-3; v_gene: TRBV20-1; abundance: -; d_gene: -; CDR3aa: CTAGDTQYF; CDR3nt: TGCACTGCGGGAGATACGCAGTATTTT
j_gene: TRBJ2-7; v_gene: TRBV30; abundance: -; d_gene: -; CDR3aa: CAWSVRARGTYEQYF; CDR3nt: TGTGCCTGGAGTGTACGCGCCAGGGGAACCTACGAGCAGTACTTC
j_gene: TRBJ2-4; v_gene: TRBV28; abundance: -; d_gene: -; CDR3aa: CASGSGPKNIQYF; CDR3nt: TGTGCCAGCGGTAGCGGTCCCAAAAACATTCAGTACTTC
j_gene: TRBJ2-7; v_gene: TRBV4-3; abundance: -; d_gene: -; CDR3aa: CASSPARGYEQYF; CDR3nt: TGCGCCAGCAGCCCCGCTAGGGGCTACGAGCAGTACTTC
j_gene: TRBJ1-2; v_gene: TRBV6-6; abundance: few; d_gene: TRBD1; CDR3aa: CASSYQGQGTTNYGYTF; CDR3nt: TGTGCCAGCAGTTATCAGGGACAGGGGACTACTAACTATGGCTACACCTTC
j_gene: TRBJ1-4; v_gene: TRBV20-1; abundance: -; d_gene: -; CDR3aa: CSASGWGPNEKLFF; CDR3nt: TGCAGTGCTTCGGGGTGGGGCCCAAATGAAAAACTGTTTTTT
j_gene: TRBJ2-1; v_gene: TRBV4-1; abundance: few; d_gene: TRBD2; CDR3aa: CASSRYGTSGYNEQFF; CDR3nt: TGCGCCAGCAGCCGATACGGGACTAGCGGTTACAATGAGCAGTTCTTC
j_gene: TRBJ2-7; v_gene: TRBV7-9; abundance: -; d_gene: -; CDR3aa: CASSLRDSTDEQYF; CDR3nt: TGTGCCAGCAGCTTAAGAGACAGCACAGACGAGCAGTACTTC
j_gene: TRBJ2-3; v_gene: TRBV7-9; abundance: -; d_gene: TRBD1; CDR3aa: CASSVDRADTQYF; CDR3nt: TGTGCCAGCAGCGTGGACAGGGCAGATACGCAGTATTTT
j_gene: TRBJ2-7; v_gene: TRBV12-3/TRBV12-4; abundance: -; d_gene: -; CDR3aa: CASTTGRRGYEQYF; CDR3nt: TGTGCCAGCACCACGGGGCGGAGGGGTTACGAGCAGTACTTC
j_gene: TRBJ2-7; v_gene: TRBV5-1; abundance: -; d_gene: -; CDR3aa: CASSLDGRSYEQYF; CDR3nt: TGCGCCAGCAGCTTGGACGGCAGATCCTACGAGCAGTACTTC
j_gene: TRBJ2-3; v_gene: TRBV5-1; abundance: -; d_gene: -; CDR3aa: CASSLLGRSTDTQYF; CDR3nt: TGCGCCAGCAGCTTGCTCGGCCGGAGCACAGATACGCAGTATTTT
j_gene: TRBJ2-7; v_gene: TRBV29-1; abundance: -; d_gene: -; CDR3aa: CSAAKGTGGYEQYF; CDR3nt: TGCAGCGCCGCGAAGGGTACGGGTGGGTACGAGCAGTACTTC
j_gene: TRBJ2-3; v_gene: TRBV7-3; abundance: few; d_gene: TRBD2; CDR3aa: CASSQGLAPTDTQYF; CDR3nt: TGTGCCAGCAGCCAGGGACTAGCGCCCACAGATACGCAGTATTTT
j_gene: TRBJ2-2; v_gene: TRBV6-5; abundance: -; d_gene: -; CDR3aa: CASSSPLGSGTGELFF; CDR3nt: TGTGCCAGCAGTAGCCCCCTAGGGAGTGGCACCGGGGAGCTGTTTTTT
j_gene: TRBJ1-5; v_gene: TRBV12-5; abundance: few; d_gene: -; CDR3aa: CASGFLPPRTSNQPQHF; CDR3nt: TGTGCTAGTGGTTTCCTACCTCCAAGGACTAGCAATCAGCCCCAGCATTTT
j_gene: TRBJ2-7; v_gene: TRBV29-1; abundance: -; d_gene: -; CDR3aa: CSVEVSGSYEQYF; CDR3nt: TGCAGCGTTGAGGTGTCAGGCTCCTACGAGCAGTACTTC
j_gene: TRBJ1-1; v_gene: TRBV10-3; abundance: -; d_gene: -; CDR3aa: CAIRDSLGPEAFF; CDR3nt: TGTGCCATCAGGGACAGTTTAGGCCCTGAAGCTTTCTTT
j_gene: TRBJ2-7; v_gene: TRBV21-1; abundance: -; d_gene: -; CDR3aa: CARIGGDEQYF; CDR3nt: TGTGCCAGGATCGGGGGCGACGAGCAGTACTTC
j_gene: TRBJ2-7; v_gene: TRBV5-1; abundance: -; d_gene: TRBD2; CDR3aa: CASSPTSGSKVVHEQYF; CDR3nt: TGCGCCAGCAGCCCGACTAGCGGGAGCAAAGTAGTCCACGAGCAGTACTTC
j_gene: TRBJ2-7; v_gene: TRBV7-9; abundance: -; d_gene: TRBD1; CDR3aa: CASSSGQVTNEQYF; CDR3nt: TGTGCCAGCAGCTCGGGACAGGTAACAAACGAGCAGTACTTC
j_gene: TRBJ2-1; v_gene: TRBV18; abundance: once; d_gene: TRBD2; CDR3aa: CASSPGLAFFNEQFF; CDR3nt: TGTGCCAGCTCACCTGGACTAGCGTTTTTCAATGAGCAGTTCTTC
j_gene: TRBJ1-5; v_gene: TRBV20-1; abundance: -; d_gene: -; CDR3aa: CSAPRGGRNQPQHF; CDR3nt: TGCAGTGCTCCCCGGGGGGGCCGCAATCAGCCCCAGCATTTT
j_gene: TRBJ2-5; v_gene: TRBV29-1; abundance: -; d_gene: -; CDR3aa: CSALRLAPQETQYF; CDR3nt: TGCAGCGCCCTCAGGCTAGCGCCACAAGAGACCCAGTACTTC
j_gene: TRBJ2-3; v_gene: TRBV4-2; abundance: few; d_gene: TRBD2; CDR3aa: CASSQGTSGRGTDTQYF; CDR3nt: TGTGCCAGCAGCCAAGGGACTAGCGGGAGGGGCACAGATACGCAGTATTTT
j_gene: TRBJ1-1; v_gene: TRBV12-3/TRBV12-4; abundance: many; d_gene: TRBD1; CDR3aa: CASSYLGTVNTEAFF; CDR3nt: TGTGCCAGCAGTTATCTGGGGACAGTGAACACTGAAGCTTTCTTT
j_gene: TRBJ1-1; v_gene: TRBV2; abundance: -; d_gene: -; CDR3aa: CASTGQPLSLNTEAFF; CDR3nt: TGTGCCAGCACCGGACAGCCTCTTTCCCTTAACACTGAAGCTTTCTTT
j_gene: TRBJ2-3; v_gene: TRBV6-5; abundance: -; d_gene: TRBD2; CDR3aa: CASSYELAGAADTQYF; CDR3nt: TGTGCCAGCAGTTACGAGCTAGCGGGAGCAGCAGATACGCAGTATTTT
j_gene: TRBJ1-4; v_gene: TRBV11-1; abundance: -; d_gene: -; CDR3aa: CASSHIRGTNEKLFF; CDR3nt: TGTGCCAGCAGCCACATACGAGGAACTAATGAAAAACTGTTTTTT
j_gene: TRBJ2-7; v_gene: TRBV6-6; abundance: -; d_gene: -; CDR3aa: CASSYRRDSYEQYF; CDR3nt: TGTGCCAGCAGTTACCGGAGGGACTCCTACGAGCAGTACTTC